This TCR beta chain was obtained from a study of T cell responses to AZD1222 COVID-19 vaccine. The V gene's germline CDR1 is MNHEY and CDR2 SVGEGT. Trimming stripped 2 bases from V and 2 bases from J, with 10 bases between. The CDR3 sequence is 15 residues long. The protocol was immunoSEQ multiplex PCR, while the TCRdb copy is restricted to in-frame clones and leaves out a portion. The sample records 150,000 or so clones, over 80% being singletons. Sequencing was performed on peripheral blood, taken on day 0 of AZD1222 vaccination. J is TRBJ2-1 and V is TRBV6-2 or TRBV6-3, with no clear D. This sequence was found in an adult in good health. The CDR3 reads CASSYGRNPYNEQFF. The CDR3 nucleotides are TGTGCCAGCAGTTACGGCAGGAACCCCTACAATGAGCAGTTCTTC.